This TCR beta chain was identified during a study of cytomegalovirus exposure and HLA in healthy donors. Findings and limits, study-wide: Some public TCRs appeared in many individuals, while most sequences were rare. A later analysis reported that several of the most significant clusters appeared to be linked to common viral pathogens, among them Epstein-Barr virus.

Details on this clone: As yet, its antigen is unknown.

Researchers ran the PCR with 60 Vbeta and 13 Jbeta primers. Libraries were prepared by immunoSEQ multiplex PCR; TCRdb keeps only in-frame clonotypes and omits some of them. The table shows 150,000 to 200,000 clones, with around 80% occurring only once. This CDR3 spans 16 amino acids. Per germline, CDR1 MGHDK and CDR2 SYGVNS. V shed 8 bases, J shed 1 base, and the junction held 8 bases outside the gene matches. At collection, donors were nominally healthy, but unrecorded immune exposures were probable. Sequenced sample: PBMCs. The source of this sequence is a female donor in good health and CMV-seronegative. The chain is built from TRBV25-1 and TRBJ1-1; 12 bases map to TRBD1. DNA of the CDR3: TGTGCCAGCTCCCGGGACAGGGGGCTTCAGAACACTGAAGCTTTCTTT. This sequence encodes CASSRDRGLQNTEAFF.